This T cell receptor (beta chain) appears in the sequencing data of a study of T cell clones after liver transplantation. Study overall: TCRbeta sequencing after a pre-transplant mixed lymphocyte reaction identified graft-donor-reactive clones, later tracked in post-transplant blood. Patients counted as tolerant after at least one year off all immunosuppression, enzymes not exceeding twice normal.

CDR1 and CDR2 from the germline V gene are LNHDA and SQIVND (reference sequence). The CDR3 contains 13 residues. V lost 5 bases and J lost 4, with 11 bases in between. The table lists this clone with a few counts. Libraries were prepared by immunoSEQ multiplex PCR; TCRdb keeps only in-frame clonotypes and omits some of them. The sample yields over 50,000 clones, approximately 84% seen once. This specimen was CD4+ T cells from blood, taken before liver transplant. The TCR sequence derives from a human donor who received a liver transplant. This chain links TRBV19 with TRBJ1-2; no reliable D call. CDR3 coding DNA: TGTGCCAGTAGTTACCGGAGTCCCTATGGCTACACCTTC. This gives the protein CASSYRSPYGYTF.